This T cell receptor (beta chain) is drawn from a study of T cells in Graves' hyperthyroidism and ophthalmopathy. About the research overall: Sampling of peripheral blood happened at initial diagnosis, prior to any treatment. Study-wide findings and caveats: Within blood appeared most thyroid clonotypes that had expanded above 0.001.

There were TCR beta CDR3 regions amplified from RNA transcripts. First-round RT-PCR with HTBI primers amplified the TCR CDR3 region. TCRdb ran MiXCR on the multiplex PCR reads and lists one entry per CDR3 protein. This sample has under 450,000 distinct CDR3 sequences; about a sixth occur once, and the top ten carry roughly a third. Each 10 ml fresh peripheral blood draw supplied the PBMCs. This clonotype has at least ten counts. Its specificity is not known. Specimen: blood. The sequence came from a woman aged 25 to 39 with Graves' hyperthyroidism that later progressed to Graves' ophthalmopathy.

CDR3 protein: CAISDRALNTEAFF. The DNA of the CDR3 is TGTGCCATCAGTGACAGGGCCCTGAACACTGAAGCTTTCTTT. The chain carries TRBV10-3 and TRBJ1-1; a weak D match, TRBD1 (5 bases). The CDR3 runs to 14 residues. The germline CDR1 and CDR2 sequences are ENHRY and SYGVKD. Trimming took 3 bases from V and 0 from J, leaving 8 bases between them.